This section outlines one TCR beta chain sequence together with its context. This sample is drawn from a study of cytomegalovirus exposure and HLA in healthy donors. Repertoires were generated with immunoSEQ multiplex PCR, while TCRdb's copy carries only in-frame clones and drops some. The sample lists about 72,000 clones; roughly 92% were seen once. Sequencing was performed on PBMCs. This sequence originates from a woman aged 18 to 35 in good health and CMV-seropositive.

CDR3 in amino acids: CASSPTGGNTGELFF. The CDR3 DNA follows: TGTGCCAGCAGCCCAACAGGGGGGAACACCGGGGAGCTGTTTTTT. V usage is TRBV14 and J usage is TRBJ2-2, with 8 positions matching TRBD1. Germline V gene data show CDR1 as SGHDN and CDR2 as FVKESK. The CDR3 extends over 15 amino acids. The V segment lost 4 bases and the J segment 1 base; nucleotides outside the gene matches: 2. Drawing the rest from reference TRBV14 and TRBJ2-2, the complete variable domain is EAGVTQFPSHSVIEKGQTVTLRCDPISGHDNLYWYRRVMGKEIKFLLHFVKESKQDESGMPNNRFLAERTGGTYSTLKVQPAELEDSGVYFCASSPTGGNTGELFFGEGSRLTVL.